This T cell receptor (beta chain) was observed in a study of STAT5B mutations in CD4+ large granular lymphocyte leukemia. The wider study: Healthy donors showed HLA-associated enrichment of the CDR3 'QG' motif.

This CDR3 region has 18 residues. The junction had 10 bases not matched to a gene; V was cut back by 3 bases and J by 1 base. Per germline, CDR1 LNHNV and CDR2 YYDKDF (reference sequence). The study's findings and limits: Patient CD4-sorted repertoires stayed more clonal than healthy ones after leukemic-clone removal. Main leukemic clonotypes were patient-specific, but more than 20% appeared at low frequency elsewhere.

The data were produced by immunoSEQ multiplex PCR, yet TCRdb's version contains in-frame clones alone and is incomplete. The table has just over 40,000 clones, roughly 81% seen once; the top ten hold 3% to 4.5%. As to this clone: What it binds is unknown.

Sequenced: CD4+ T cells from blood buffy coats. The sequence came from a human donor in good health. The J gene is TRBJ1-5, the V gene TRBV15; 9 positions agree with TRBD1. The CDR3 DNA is TGTGCCACCAGCAGCCAAATGCCCGGGACAGGGAGCAATCAGCCCCAGCATTTT. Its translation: CATSSQMPGTGSNQPQHF.